This entry lists 19 T cell receptor beta chains sequenced from one sample in a study of cytomegalovirus exposure and HLA in healthy donors. The primer mix had 60 Vbeta and 13 Jbeta primers. Here immunoSEQ multiplex PCR was the method, and the copy in TCRdb shows in-frame clones only, minus some. The table includes under 200,000 clones, over 65% detected once. Input material: PBMCs. These receptors were collected from a woman in her forties or fifties in good health and CMV-seropositive.

The chain employs TRBV19 and TRBJ2-1; the match to TRBD2 covers 13 bases. Germline loops: CDR1 LNHDA, CDR2 SQIVND (reference sequence). The junction had 4 bases not matched to a gene; V was cut back by 3 bases and J by 8 bases. This CDR3 comprises 15 residues. CDR3 in amino acids: CASSMTSGGPHEQFF. For the CDR3, the DNA is TGTGCCAGTAGTATGACTAGCGGGGGGCCCCATGAGCAGTTCTTC.

The rearrangement joins TRBV10-1 to TRBJ1-5; D gene ambiguous. This CDR3 is 15 amino acids long. Germline values: CDR1 WNHNN, CDR2 SYGVQD (reference sequence). The V end lost 9 bases, the J end lost 0 bases, and 15 bases lay between the germline ends. The chain's CDR3 is CARTTRESSNQPQHF. The CDR3 DNA reads TGCGCCAGGACCACTCGGGAAAGTAGCAATCAGCCCCAGCATTTT.

The V and J genes are TRBV2 and TRBJ2-3, with 13 bases matching TRBD2. CDR1 is SNHLY, CDR2 FYNNEI, per germline. The trim removed 4 bases at V and 5 bases at J, leaving 0 bases unmatched. The CDR3 totals 14 residues. CDR3 nucleotides: TGTGCCAGCAGTGGGACTAGCGGGGGAGATACGCAGTATTTT. Its translation: CASSGTSGGDTQYF.

The chain couples TRBV9 to TRBJ2-2; D is perhaps TRBD1 (6 bases). The V end was cut by 6 bases, the J end by 3 bases, with 15 bases between. The germline V gene has CDR1 SGDLS and CDR2 YYNGEE. The CDR3 has 15 residues. The CDR3 is CASKPRAGDTGELFF. Here the CDR3 DNA reads TGTGCCAGCAAGCCCCGGGCAGGGGACACCGGGGAGCTGTTTTTT.

CDR3 region: CASSVVGGLETQYF. As DNA, the CDR3 is TGTGCCAGCAGCGTAGTGGGGGGGCTTGAGACCCAGTACTTC. The chain employs TRBV9 and TRBJ2-5, with D perhaps TRBD2 (7 bases). The V and J ends lost 0 bases and 5 bases respectively, with 11 bases between them. CDR3 length: 14 amino acids. Germline V lookup: CDR1 SGDLS, CDR2 YYNGEE.

The chain recombines TRBV9 with TRBJ1-5; weak D call: TRBD1 (6 bases). Germline V gene data show CDR1 as SGDLS and CDR2 as YYNGEE. Trimming removed 8 bases from V and 5 bases from J, with 17 bases in between. The CDR3 is made up of 14 amino acids. This chain's CDR3 is CASGTGQDYQPQHF. The CDR3 region has the DNA TGTGCCAGTGGGACGGGACAAGATTATCAGCCCCAGCATTTT.

The rearrangement joins TRBV6-1 to TRBJ2-1; D perhaps matches TRBD2 (5 bases). V dropped 6 bases and J dropped 3 bases, with 9 bases sitting between them. CDR3 length: 13 amino acids. Per the germline V gene, CDR1 is MNHNS and CDR2 is SASEGT. CDR3 in amino acids: CASREAVYNEQFF. Here the CDR3 DNA reads TGTGCCAGCAGGGAGGCAGTCTACAATGAGCAGTTCTTC.

The V call is TRBV5-6, the J call TRBJ2-1; D gene ambiguous. V lost 0 bases, J lost 4 bases, and 11 bases lay in between. There are 15 residues in the CDR3. The germline V gene has CDR1 SGHDT and CDR2 YYEEEE. The CDR3 coding sequence is TGTGCCAGCAGCTTGGCGCCCGACTTATACAATGAGCAGTTCTTC. Protein: CASSLAPDLYNEQFF. The entire variable domain, with the rest obtained from reference TRBV5-6 and TRBJ2-1, is as follows: DAGVTQSPTHLIKTRGQQVTLRCSPKSGHDTVSWYQQALGQGPQFIFQYYEEEERQRGNFPDRFSGHQFPNYSSELNVNALLLGDSALYLCASSLAPDLYNEQFFGPGTRLTVL.

The chain combines TRBV28 with TRBJ2-2; 12 bases match TRBD2. CDR1 and CDR2 from the germline V gene are MDHEN and SYDVKM. Germline trimming cut 7 bases from V and 2 bases from J; bases unmatched to any gene: 17. This CDR3 comprises 20 residues. The CDR3 reads CASTPNSRLAGEPNTGELFF. For the CDR3, the DNA is TGTGCCAGCACCCCGAATTCCCGACTAGCGGGGGAACCTAACACCGGGGAGCTGTTTTTT.

This clone was seen once. The rearrangement uses TRBV15 and TRBJ2-5; the D gene is possibly TRBD2 (5 bases). The CDR3 covers 16 residues. Germline lookup yields CDR1 LNHNV and CDR2 YYDKDF (reference sequence). V dropped 1 base and J dropped 7 bases, with 19 bases sitting between them. CDR3 sequence: CATSRGTGGKIGTQYF. Written as DNA, the CDR3 is TGTGCCACCAGCAGAGGGACTGGCGGCAAGATAGGGACCCAGTACTTC.

V gene TRBV9 combines with J gene TRBJ2-1; a weak D match, TRBD1 (5 bases). The CDR3 has 13 residues. Germline lookup yields CDR1 SGDLS and CDR2 YYNGEE. The V end lost 0 bases, the J end lost 10 bases, and 11 bases lay between the germline ends. CDR3 residues: CASSVEGLAEQFF. The CDR3 nucleotides are TGTGCCAGCAGCGTAGAGGGGTTAGCCGAGCAGTTCTTC.

To note about this clone: Germline and junction disagree at one end, which may indicate a read error. The chain carries TRBV7-7 and TRBJ2-1; 9 nucleotides line up with TRBD1. The CDR3 sequence is 16 residues long. CDR1 and CDR2 from the germline V gene are SSHAT and FNYEAQ (reference sequence). The CDR3 coding sequence is TGTGCTAGCAGCCGGGACAGGGACGAGATCTACAATGAGCAGTTCTTC. It is translated as CASSRDRDEIYNEQFF.

The chain carries TRBV4-1 and TRBJ2-2; D may be TRBD1 (5 bases). V was clipped by 0 bases and J by 0 bases, with 8 bases between them. CDR3 length: 16 amino acids. Germline V lookup: CDR1 MGHRA, CDR2 YSYEKL. DNA for the CDR3: TGCGCCAGCAGCCAAGAGACAGACGCGAACACCGGGGAGCTGTTTTTT. It codes for CASSQETDANTGELFF.

The chain couples TRBV10-3 to TRBJ2-3, with 8 nucleotides matching TRBD2. The germline CDR1 and CDR2 sequences are ENHRY and SYGVKD. Germline trimming cut 4 bases from V and 2 bases from J; bases unmatched to any gene: 2. This CDR3 is 14 amino acids long. DNA of the CDR3: TGTGCCATCAGTGGGACTAGCTACACAGATACGCAGTATTTT. Its protein is CAISGTSYTDTQYF.

The chain links TRBV18 to TRBJ1-2; TRBD1 aligns across 9 bases. This CDR3 comprises 14 residues. The junction had 0 bases not matched to a gene; V was cut back by 3 bases and J by 1 base. Per germline, CDR1 KGHSH and CDR2 LQKENI. The CDR3: CASSPTGGNYGYTF. The CDR3 nucleotides read TGTGCCAGCTCACCGACAGGGGGTAACTATGGCTACACCTTC. Full variable domain (rest looked up from reference TRBV18 and TRBJ1-2): NAGVMQNPRHLVRRRGQEARLRCSPMKGHSHVYWYRQLPEEGLKFMVYLQKENIIDESGMPKERFSAEFPKEGPSILRIQQVVRGDSAAYFCASSPTGGNYGYTFGSGTRLTVV.

The chain recombines TRBV9 with TRBJ2-2; TRBD2 matches 9 bases. V lost 3 bases and J lost 5; bases outside the gene matches: 2. This CDR3 region has 14 residues. CDR1 is SGDLS and CDR2 is YYNGEE in the germline V gene. CDR3 region: CASSGRGGTGELFF. DNA for the CDR3: TGTGCCAGCAGCGGGCGGGGGGGGACCGGGGAGCTGTTTTTT.

The chain carries TRBV10-2 and TRBJ2-5, with D uncertain. Near its end, the DNA agrees better with TRBJ2-7, so the J call may be wrong. Germline loops: CDR1 WSHSY, CDR2 SAAADI. The CDR3 is made up of 11 amino acids. CDR3 sequence reads: CASSDFYEQYF. The CDR3 DNA reads TGCGCCAGCAGTGATTTTTACGAGCAGTACTTC.

This clone appeared a few times. Written as DNA, the CDR3 is TGTGCCAGCAGCACAGGGACTAGCGCTTCCTACGAGCAGTACTTC. It specifies CASSTGTSASYEQYF. V is TRBV11-1 and J is TRBJ2-7; 10 bases match TRBD2. V dropped 5 bases and J dropped 1; count of bases not matched to a gene: 5. The CDR3 is 15 residues long. Looked up from germline, CDR1 is SGHAT and CDR2 is FQDESV (reference sequence).

CDR3 loop: CASSLGTIANTEAFF. The CDR3 nucleotides are TGTGCCAGCAGCTTAGGGACAATCGCGAACACTGAAGCTTTCTTT. The chain couples TRBV11-2 to TRBJ1-1; a weak D match, TRBD1 (5 bases). Trimming removed 1 base at V and 1 base at J, with 10 bases between. CDR1 and CDR2 from the germline V gene are SGHAT and FQNNGV. The CDR3 is made up of 15 amino acids.